These 10 T cell receptor beta chains share one sample of origin, sequenced in a study of shared clonotypes between healthy human individuals. The table came from immunoSEQ multiplex PCR; TCRdb's copy has only in-frame clones and leaves some out. The repertoire holds about 600,000 clones, with roughly 97% as singletons. Sequencing was carried out using naive CD4+ T cells sorted from blood. Subset of the sample: CD45RA+ positively selected. All receptors derive from a woman aged 25 to 39 in good health.

V and J are TRBV14 and TRBJ2-1, with D perhaps being TRBD1 or TRBD2 (5 bases each). This CDR3 contains 12 residues. The V gene's germline CDR1 is SGHDN and CDR2 FVKESK. The ends were cut back, 9 bases at V and 5 bases at J, with 11 bases in the middle. CDR3 in DNA: TGTGCCAGTCGGGACCAAGACAATGAGCAGTTCTTC. Translation: CASRDQDNEQFF.

The chain has TRBV9 and TRBJ1-1, with a possible D match to TRBD1 (5 bases). The CDR3 runs to 16 residues. V lost 3 bases to trimming and J lost 2 bases, with 17 bases between them. Germline values: CDR1 SGDLS, CDR2 YYNGEE. In nucleotides, the CDR3 is TGTGCCAGCAGCGAACCAAGGACACGACTAAACACTGAAGCTTTCTTT. Protein: CASSEPRTRLNTEAFF.

V and J are TRBV7-9 and TRBJ1-1; weak D call: TRBD1 (6 bases). Germline lookup yields CDR1 SEHNR and CDR2 FQNEAQ (reference sequence). This CDR3 has 13 amino acids. V was cut by 9 bases and J by 3 bases, with 14 bases left in between. The CDR3 region has the DNA TGTGCCAGGGGGGGCCTTTTGCACACTGAAGCTTTCTTT. It encodes CARGGLLHTEAFF.

The chain employs TRBV19 and TRBJ2-3; D is perhaps TRBD2 (6 bases). Deletions cut 4 bases from V and 2 bases from J, with 13 bases between. Per the germline V gene, CDR1 is LNHDA and CDR2 is SQIVND (reference sequence). The CDR3 consists of 15 residues. The CDR3 bases are TGTGCCAGTAGTACGCGGGGATTAAACACAGATACGCAGTATTTT. Translated, it gives CASSTRGLNTDTQYF.

The rearrangement joins TRBV7-2 to TRBJ2-7, with unresolved D. Germline lookup yields CDR1 SGHTA and CDR2 FQGNSA. The CDR3 is 15 amino acids. V lost 1 base, J lost 3 bases, and 13 bases lay in between. The CDR3 loop is CASSLVETLFYEQYF. As DNA, the CDR3 is TGTGCCAGCAGCTTAGTCGAGACGCTATTCTACGAGCAGTACTTC.

This chain links TRBV5-1 with TRBJ1-2, with D uncertain. CDR1 SGHRS and CDR2 YFSETQ come from the germline V gene. Trimming took off 0 bases at V and 2 bases at J, with 11 bases between the two ends. This CDR3 is 15 amino acids long. The CDR3 DNA sequence: TGCGCCAGCAGCTTGGCCGACGTAACAAACTATGGCTACACCTTC. As protein: CASSLADVTNYGYTF.

The chain joins TRBV28 to TRBJ1-2, with D tentatively TRBD1 (6 bases). CDR1 and CDR2 (germline): MDHEN, SYDVKM. The V gene lost 8 bases and the J gene lost 2 bases, with 18 bases spanning the gap. This CDR3 comprises 15 residues. The chain's CDR3 is CASSLGGTLNYGYTF. The CDR3 bases are TGTGCCAGCTCGCTAGGGGGGACACTAAACTATGGCTACACCTTC.

The chain has TRBV5-4 and TRBJ2-7, with 7 nucleotides matching TRBD1. The CDR3 loop spans 16 amino acids. The trim removed 4 bases at V and 0 bases at J, leaving 10 bases unmatched. The germline V gene has CDR1 SGHNT and CDR2 YYREEE (reference sequence). CDR3 sequence reads: CASSTTRQGNSYEQYF. In nucleotides, the CDR3 is TGTGCCAGCAGCACTACCCGACAGGGCAACTCCTACGAGCAGTACTTC. The whole variable domain, remainder taken from reference TRBV5-4 and TRBJ2-7, is ETGVTQSPTHLIKTRGQQVTLRCSSQSGHNTVSWYQQALGQGPQFIFQYYREEENGRGNFPPRFSGLQFPNYSSELNVNALELDDSALYLCASSTTRQGNSYEQYFGPGTRLTVT.

This chain links TRBV6-5 with TRBJ2-1, with D possibly matching TRBD1 (5 bases). Per the germline V gene, CDR1 is MNHEY and CDR2 is SVGAGI. This CDR3 is built from 13 residues. The V end was cut by 7 bases, the J end by 2 bases, with 9 bases between. This CDR3 reads CASMGRAYNEQFF. The CDR3 DNA reads TGTGCCAGCATGGGGCGAGCCTACAATGAGCAGTTCTTC.

The chain combines TRBV5-1 with TRBJ2-2; D ambiguous. Germline V gives CDR1 SGHRS, CDR2 YFSETQ. The length of the CDR3 is 13 residues. The V and J ends lost 4 bases and 3 bases respectively, with 7 bases between them. The CDR3 reads CASSMEDTGELFF. DNA of the CDR3: TGCGCCAGCAGCATGGAAGACACCGGGGAGCTGTTTTTT. Looking up the rest from reference TRBV5-1 and TRBJ2-2 gives the full variable domain: KAGVTQTPRYLIKTRGQQVTLSCSPISGHRSVSWYQQTPGQGLQFLFEYFSETQRNKGNFPGRFSGRQFSNSRSEMNVSTLELGDSALYLCASSMEDTGELFFGEGSRLTVL.